The 30 T cell receptor beta chains listed next were all sequenced from one sample in a study of blood T cell repertoires in COVID-19. Using immunoSEQ multiplex PCR, the repertoire was profiled, and TCRdb retains in-frame clones only, with some absent. The sample lists fewer than 250,000 clones; about 88% were seen once. Sequenced input: peripheral blood. The source of these receptors is a woman aged 55-75 years with acute or convalescent COVID-19.

The genes are TRBV10-3 and TRBJ2-3, with TRBD2 matching 8 bases. Germline CDR1 reads ENHRY; CDR2 reads SYGVKD. Germline trimming cut 8 bases from V and 2 bases from J; bases unmatched to any gene: 6. This CDR3 comprises 14 residues. The CDR3 here is CAIGIAGHTDTQYF. The CDR3 DNA reads TGTGCCATCGGGATAGCGGGGCACACAGATACGCAGTATTTT.

The table lists this clone with a count of one. This chain uses TRBV7-2 with TRBJ1-2; 9 positions match TRBD1. CDR3 length: 15 amino acids. V shed 2 bases and J 5 bases; nucleotides not matched to a gene: 6. CDR1 SGHTA and CDR2 FQGNSA come from the germline V gene. CDR3 residues: CASSLKDRGRYGYTF. CDR3 DNA: TGTGCCAGCAGCTTAAAGGACAGGGGAAGGTATGGCTACACCTTC.

This clone was recorded only once. The chain joins TRBV4-2 to TRBJ1-5; TRBD1 agrees at 11 bases. CDR1 LGHNA and CDR2 YNFKEQ come from the germline V gene. CDR3 size: 16 residues. The V gene end was trimmed by 1 base and the J gene end by 6 bases; junction bases not matched to a gene: 5. CDR3 bases: TGTGCCAGCAGCCAAGTGGGACAGGGGGTCGGTCAGCCCCAGCATTTT. Translating it yields CASSQVGQGVGQPQHF.

V is TRBV4-1 and J is TRBJ1-2; D ambiguous. Germline V gene sequence: CDR1 MGHRA, CDR2 YSYEKL. V shed 0 bases and J shed 3 bases, with 8 bases lying between them. The CDR3 has 14 residues. The DNA for the CDR3 is TGCGCCAGCAGCCAAGATGGAGGGTACTATGGCTACACCTTC. Protein product: CASSQDGGYYGYTF.

This clone came up once. The V gene is TRBV19, the J gene TRBJ2-3, with D hard to call. Trimming took off 2 bases at V and 6 bases at J, with 6 bases between the two ends. This CDR3 spans 12 amino acids. The germline V gene encodes CDR1 LNHDA and CDR2 SQIVND (reference sequence). CDR3 sequence: CASSIRRDTQYF. DNA of the CDR3: TGTGCCAGTAGTATACGCAGGGATACGCAGTATTTT. The full variable domain, its missing parts supplied by reference TRBV19 and TRBJ2-3, is DGGITQSPKYLFRKEGQNVTLSCEQNLNHDAMYWYRQDPGQGLRLIYYSQIVNDFQKGDIAEGYSVSREKKESFPLTVTSAQKNPTAFYLCASSIRRDTQYFGPGTRLTVL.

The rearrangement links TRBV15 to TRBJ2-1, with D possibly being TRBD2 (5 bases). There are 15 residues in the CDR3. Trimming removed 3 bases at V and 2 bases at J, with 11 bases between. Germline V gives CDR1 LNHNV, CDR2 YYDKDF (reference sequence). The CDR3 DNA is TGTGCCACCAGCAGCCGAGGGTTCACCTACAATGAGCAGTTCTTC. The encoded protein is CATSSRGFTYNEQFF. The variable domain in full, with the rest retrieved from reference TRBV15 and TRBJ2-1, is DAMVIQNPRYQVTQFGKPVTLSCSQTLNHNVMYWYQQKSSQAPKLLFHYYDKDFNNEADTPDNFQSRRPNTSFCFLDIRSPGLGDTAMYLCATSSRGFTYNEQFFGPGTRLTVL.

This clone is a singleton in its sample. The gene calls are TRBV7-9 and TRBJ1-3; no reliable D call. Germline CDR1 SEHNR, CDR2 FQNEAQ (reference sequence). Trimming left V 5 bases short and J 1 base short, with 6 bases between. CDR3 length equals 13 residues. CDR3 DNA: TGTGCCAGCAGCCAACTGTCTGGAAACACCATATATTTT. Its protein is CASSQLSGNTIYF.

The chain uses TRBV21-1 and TRBJ1-5; TRBD1, the table's D call, lacks a check against the DNA. TRBV21-1 is recorded as a pseudogene. This CDR3 is 17 amino acids long. The CDR3 DNA follows: TGTGCCAGCAGCCAACCCGACAGGCCAGTCTTCAATCAGCCCCAGCATTTT. This gives the protein CASSQPDRPVFNQPQHF.

This clone came up a few times. V gene TRBV28 combines with J gene TRBJ1-3; D gene ambiguous. The CDR3 length is 12 residues. Germline CDR1 is MDHEN and CDR2 is SYDVKM. V was cut by 6 bases and J by 4 bases, with 7 bases left in between. The CDR3 sequence is CASRAAGNTIYF. For the CDR3, the DNA is TGTGCCAGCAGAGCTGCCGGAAACACCATATATTTT.

The rearrangement links TRBV6-5 to TRBJ2-1; 7 nucleotides agree with TRBD2. The trim removed 4 bases at V and 8 bases at J, leaving 11 bases unmatched. The germline V gene encodes CDR1 MNHEY and CDR2 SVGAGI. There are 15 residues in the CDR3. The CDR3, as DNA: TGTGCCAGCAGTTCCCCTGGGGCAGGGAGGGATGAGCAGTTCTTC. Translating it yields CASSSPGAGRDEQFF.

The chain employs TRBV2 and TRBJ1-5; 9 positions agree with TRBD1. Germline lookup yields CDR1 SNHLY and CDR2 FYNNEI. V dropped 5 bases and J dropped 5; count of bases not matched to a gene: 4. The CDR3 has 14 residues. The CDR3 nucleotides read TGTGCCAGCAGTCAAACAGGGGGCGATCAGCCCCAGCATTTT. The encoded protein is CASSQTGGDQPQHF.

The gene calls are TRBV9 and TRBJ2-6; no clear D gene. The CDR3 length is 16 residues. Germline V CDR1 and CDR2: SGDLS, YYNGEE. Trimming left V 0 bases short and J 0 bases short, with 7 bases between. The chain's CDR3 is CASSVETSSGANVLTF. In DNA form, the CDR3 reads TGTGCCAGCAGCGTAGAAACAAGCTCTGGGGCCAACGTCCTGACTTTC.

The rearrangement uses TRBV9 and TRBJ1-6; 8 bases are shared with TRBD1. The CDR3 runs to 14 residues. Germline loops: CDR1 SGDLS, CDR2 YYNGEE. The trim removed 3 bases at V and 10 bases at J, leaving 6 bases unmatched. In nucleotides, the CDR3 is TGTGCCAGCAGCGGCACAGGGGGTGGCTCACCCCTCCACTTT. Translated, it gives CASSGTGGGSPLHF.

The chain couples TRBV7-6 to TRBJ2-3, with TRBD1 matching 8 bases. CDR1 is SGHVS, CDR2 FNYEAQ, per germline. V lost 5 bases, J lost 2 bases, and 15 bases stayed unmatched. The CDR3 extends over 18 amino acids. CDR3 bases: TGTGCCAGCAGCCCGCGTCGATCCGGGACAGGAGACACAGATACGCAGTATTTT. Translating gives CASSPRRSGTGDTDTQYF.

The chain employs TRBV12-5 and TRBJ2-1, with D possibly matching TRBD1 (5 bases). Germline values: CDR1 LGHNT, CDR2 FRNRAP. The CDR3 totals 15 residues. Trimming removed 3 bases at V and 0 bases at J, with 9 bases between. CDR3 nucleotide sequence: TGTGCTAGTGGTTTCGGTACAGGCTCCTACAATGAGCAGTTCTTC. This gives the protein CASGFGTGSYNEQFF.

This chain links TRBV6-6 with TRBJ2-3; TRBD2 matches 9 bases. The CDR3 spans 13 residues. Germline V gives CDR1 MNHNY, CDR2 SVGAGI (reference sequence). Losses at the gene ends were 2 bases for V and 13 bases for J; bases not matched to a gene: 7. CDR3 bases: TGTGCCAGCAGTTACGCGGCGCTAGCGGGGAAGTATTTT. Translated, it gives CASSYAALAGKYF.

This chain joins TRBV7-3 and TRBJ2-4; 9 bases are a match to TRBD2. The V gene end was trimmed by 7 bases and the J gene end by 5 bases; junction bases not matched to a gene: 12. The CDR3 is 16 residues long. In germline, CDR1 is SGHTA, CDR2 FQGTGA. As DNA, the CDR3 is TGTGCCAGCACGTCCCCAGAGCGGGAGGCAGAAAACATTCAGTACTTC. Protein product: CASTSPEREAENIQYF.

The genes are TRBV24-1 and TRBJ2-1, with 14 bases aligning to TRBD2. Germline V lookup: CDR1 KGHDR, CDR2 SFDVKD. The V gene end was trimmed by 2 bases and the J gene end by 3 bases; junction bases not matched to a gene: 5. The CDR3 is 18 amino acids. CDR3 loop: CATSDWGTSGSFYNEQFF. The CDR3 nucleotides are TGTGCCACCAGTGATTGGGGGACTAGCGGGAGCTTCTACAATGAGCAGTTCTTC.

CDR3 residues: CASSFGIGDTQYF. DNA for the CDR3: TGCGCCAGCAGCTTTGGTATCGGAGATACGCAGTATTTT. The rearrangement links TRBV4-3 to TRBJ2-3; D is undetermined. The germline V gene has CDR1 LGHNA and CDR2 YSLEER. The CDR3 is made up of 13 amino acids. Trimming removed 5 bases at V and 5 bases at J, with 11 bases between.

This chain links TRBV5-6 with TRBJ1-3; D is possibly TRBD1 (6 bases). CDR1 SGHDT and CDR2 YYEEEE come from the germline V gene. V was clipped by 5 bases and J by 5 bases, with 11 bases between them. This CDR3 is 13 amino acids long. This CDR3 is CASRHRERNTIYF. In nucleotides, the CDR3 is TGTGCCAGCAGGCACAGGGAGCGAAACACCATATATTTT.

This chain joins TRBV19 and TRBJ1-1, with TRBD1 as a possible D gene (5 bases). Germline V gives CDR1 LNHDA, CDR2 SQIVND (reference sequence). This CDR3 comprises 16 residues. V lost 7 bases and J 4 bases, leaving 22 bases between the germline ends. CDR3 amino acids: CASTPLGGVVGTEAFF. The CDR3 DNA sequence: TGTGCCAGTACCCCCCTGGGAGGGGTCGTTGGCACTGAAGCTTTCTTT.

This clone appeared a few times. The V gene is TRBV5-1, the J gene TRBJ2-7, with a weak D call TRBD1 (6 bases). Germline V gene sequence: CDR1 SGHRS, CDR2 YFSETQ. V was shortened by 9 bases and J by 5 bases, with 12 bases between the two germline ends. There are 11 residues in the CDR3. CDR3 loop: CATYPGDEQYF. The CDR3, as DNA: TGCGCCACCTATCCAGGGGACGAGCAGTACTTC.

This clone turned up a few times. The chain carries TRBV10-1 and TRBJ1-5; no clear D gene. The CDR3 is 13 residues long. Germline values: CDR1 WNHNN, CDR2 SYGVQD (reference sequence). V lost 5 bases, J lost 0 bases, and 5 bases lay in between. CDR3 residues: CASSPNSNQPQHF. The CDR3 nucleotides are TGCGCCAGCAGTCCTAATAGCAATCAGCCCCAGCATTTT.

The V gene is TRBV2, the J gene TRBJ1-2; 9 nucleotides line up with TRBD1. Germline values: CDR1 SNHLY, CDR2 FYNNEI. Trimming at V came to 6 bases and at J to 3 bases, leaving 2 bases not matched to a gene. This CDR3 comprises 13 residues. The DNA for the CDR3 is TGTGCCAGCAGCCGACAGGGGGACTATGGCTACACCTTC. Amino acid sequence: CASSRQGDYGYTF.

The chain has TRBV4-1 and TRBJ1-2; TRBD1 agrees at 8 bases. The CDR3 has 14 amino acids. The germline gives CDR1 MGHRA, CDR2 YSYEKL. Trimming at V came to 0 bases and at J to 7 bases, leaving 4 bases not matched to a gene. The CDR3 region is CASSQDRGPFGYTF. The CDR3 DNA reads TGCGCCAGCAGCCAAGACAGGGGGCCTTTTGGCTACACCTTC.

The chain employs TRBV9 and TRBJ1-1; D remains ambiguous. V was cut by 0 bases and J by 6 bases, with 12 bases left in between. CDR1 SGDLS and CDR2 YYNGEE come from the germline V gene. The CDR3 runs to 14 residues. For the CDR3, the DNA is TGTGCCAGCAGCGTAGCTACGGGAACAGCTGAAGCTTTCTTT. Amino acid sequence: CASSVATGTAEAFF.

Comments on this clone: The same CDR3 can be traced to other DNA sequences in this sample. This chain joins TRBV6-5 and TRBJ1-2, with 7 positions matching TRBD1. This CDR3 is built from 14 residues. Germline V gene data show CDR1 as MNHEY and CDR2 as SVGAGI. V was clipped by 6 bases and J by 2 bases; unmatched bases: 6. CDR3 loop: CASRIEQGNYGYTF. DNA for the CDR3: TGTGCCAGCAGGATCGAACAGGGGAACTATGGCTACACCTTC.

The rearrangement links TRBV3-1 (or the pseudogene TRBV3-2) to TRBJ2-2; 9 nucleotides agree with TRBD2. Germline assignment: CDR1 LGHDT and CDR2 YNNKEL (reference sequence). The CDR3 has 19 residues. V shed 3 bases and J 1 base; nucleotides not matched to a gene: 12. This CDR3 reads CASSHVEREARVNTGELFF. CDR3 coding DNA: TGTGCCAGCAGCCATGTAGAGCGGGAGGCCCGGGTGAACACCGGGGAGCTGTTTTTT.

The chain couples TRBV9 to TRBJ1-1; TRBD1 might be the D (6 bases). Germline lookup yields CDR1 SGDLS and CDR2 YYNGEE. V lost 4 bases, J lost 4 bases, and 17 bases lay in between. The CDR3 contains 15 residues. CDR3 sequence (DNA): TGTGCCAGCAGCCCGTCGGGGGGCATGGGCACTGAAGCTTTCTTT. This translates into CASSPSGGMGTEAFF.

In this sample, this clone turned up once. The chain recombines TRBV9 with TRBJ2-7, with 12 nucleotides matching TRBD2. The CDR3 totals 15 residues. Germline trimming cut 2 bases from V and 6 bases from J; bases unmatched to any gene: 6. CDR1 SGDLS and CDR2 YYNGEE come from the germline V gene. The CDR3 sequence: CASSVLAGGQSEQYF. In DNA, the CDR3 is TGTGCCAGCAGCGTCCTAGCGGGGGGGCAAAGCGAGCAGTACTTC.